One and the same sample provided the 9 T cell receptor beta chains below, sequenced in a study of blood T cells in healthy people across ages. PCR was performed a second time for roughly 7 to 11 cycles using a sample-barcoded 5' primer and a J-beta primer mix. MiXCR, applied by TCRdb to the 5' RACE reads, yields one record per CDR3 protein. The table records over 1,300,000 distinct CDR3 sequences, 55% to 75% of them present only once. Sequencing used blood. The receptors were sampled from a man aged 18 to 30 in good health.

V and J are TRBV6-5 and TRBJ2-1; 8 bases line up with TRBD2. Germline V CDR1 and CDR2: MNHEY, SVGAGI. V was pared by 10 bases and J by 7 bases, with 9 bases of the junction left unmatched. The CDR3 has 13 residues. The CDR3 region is CATQAGVGNEQFF. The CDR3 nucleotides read TGTGCCACGCAAGCGGGAGTTGGGAATGAGCAGTTCTTC.

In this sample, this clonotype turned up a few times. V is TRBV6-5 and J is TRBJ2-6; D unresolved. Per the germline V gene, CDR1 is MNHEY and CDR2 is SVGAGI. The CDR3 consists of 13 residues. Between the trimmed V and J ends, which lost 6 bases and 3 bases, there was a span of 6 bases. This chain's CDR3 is CASRLGGANVLTF. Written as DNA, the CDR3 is TGTGCCAGCAGGCTCGGTGGGGCCAACGTCCTGACTTTC.

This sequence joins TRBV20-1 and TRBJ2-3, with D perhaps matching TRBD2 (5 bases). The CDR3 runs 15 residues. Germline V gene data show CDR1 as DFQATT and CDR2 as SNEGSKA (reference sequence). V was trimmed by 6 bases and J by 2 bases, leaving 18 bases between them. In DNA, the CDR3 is TGCAGTGCCGCAGACCTAGCAGGCCCCACAGATACGCAGTATTTT. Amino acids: CSAADLAGPTDTQYF.

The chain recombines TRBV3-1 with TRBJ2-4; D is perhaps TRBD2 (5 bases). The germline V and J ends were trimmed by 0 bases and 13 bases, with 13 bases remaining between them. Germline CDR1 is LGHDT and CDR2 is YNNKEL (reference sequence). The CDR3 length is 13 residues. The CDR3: CASSQELLWEQYF. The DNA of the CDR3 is TGTGCCAGCAGCCAAGAATTACTATGGGAGCAGTACTTC.

The CDR3 region has the DNA TGTGCCAGCAGTCGAGGGTTACCAGCGGGGGGGCAGTCCTACAATGAGCAGTTCTTC. Translating it yields CASSRGLPAGGQSYNEQFF. The V and J genes are TRBV2 and TRBJ2-1; 10 bases map to TRBD2. After removal of 5 bases from V and 1 base from J, the junction contained 14 bases not matched to a gene. CDR1 and CDR2 (germline): SNHLY, FYNNEI. The CDR3 has 19 residues.

The CDR3 DNA is TGCAGTGCTACGGGAGGCTATCAGCCCCAGCATTTT. It is translated as CSATGGYQPQHF. This sequence joins TRBV20-1 and TRBJ1-5; D is undetermined. The CDR3 length is 12 residues. V lost 4 bases to trimming and J lost 5 bases, with 9 bases between them. Per germline, CDR1 DFQATT and CDR2 SNEGSKA (reference sequence).

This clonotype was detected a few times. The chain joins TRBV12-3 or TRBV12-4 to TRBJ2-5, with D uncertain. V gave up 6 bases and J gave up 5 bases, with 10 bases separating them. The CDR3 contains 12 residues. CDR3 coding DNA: TGTGCCAGCAGAACGAACGGGGAGACCCAGTACTTC. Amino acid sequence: CASRTNGETQYF.

CDR3 in DNA: TGCAGTGCTAGTGGGCAGGGAGGGACCTACGAGCAGTACTTC. It encodes CSASGQGGTYEQYF. This rearrangement joins TRBV20-1 to TRBJ2-5, with TRBD2 identical over 7 bases. The DNA end lines up better with TRBJ2-7; the J call may be wrong. CDR3 size: 14 residues. CDR1 is DFQATT and CDR2 is SNEGSKA in the germline V gene (reference sequence).

The CDR3 DNA reads as TGTGCCAGCAGCGTGGGACCGGCCAATGAGCAGTTCTTC. This encodes CASSVGPANEQFF. V is TRBV11-2 and J is TRBJ2-1; D possibly matches TRBD1 or TRBD2 (5 bases each). This CDR3 has 13 residues. Trimming removed 5 bases at V and 6 bases at J, with 11 bases between. Germline V gene data show CDR1 as SGHAT and CDR2 as FQNNGV.